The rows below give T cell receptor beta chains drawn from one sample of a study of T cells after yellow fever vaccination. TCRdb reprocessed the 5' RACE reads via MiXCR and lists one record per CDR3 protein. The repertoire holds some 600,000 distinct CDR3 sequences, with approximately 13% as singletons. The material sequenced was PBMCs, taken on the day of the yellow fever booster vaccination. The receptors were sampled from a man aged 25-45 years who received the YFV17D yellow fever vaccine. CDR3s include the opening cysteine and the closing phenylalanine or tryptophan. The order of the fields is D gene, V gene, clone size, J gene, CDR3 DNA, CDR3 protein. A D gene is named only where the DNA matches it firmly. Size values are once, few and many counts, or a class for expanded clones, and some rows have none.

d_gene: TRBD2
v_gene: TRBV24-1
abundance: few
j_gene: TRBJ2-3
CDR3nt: TGTGCCACCAGTGATTCCCGACTAGCGGACACAGATACGCAGTATTTT
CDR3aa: CATSDSRLADTDTQYF

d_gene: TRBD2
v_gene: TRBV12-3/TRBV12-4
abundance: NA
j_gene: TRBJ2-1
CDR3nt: TGTGCCAGCAGTTTTCGTAGAGCGGGAGCTTACAATGAGCAGTTCTTC
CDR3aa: CASSFRRAGAYNEQFF

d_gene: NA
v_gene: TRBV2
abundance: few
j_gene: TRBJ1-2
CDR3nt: TGTGCCAGCAGTCTGAAACCTAACTATGGCTACACCTTC
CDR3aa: CASSLKPNYGYTF

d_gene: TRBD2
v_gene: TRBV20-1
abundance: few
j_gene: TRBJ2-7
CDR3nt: TGCAGTGCTAGAGTAGCGGGATCCTCCTACGAGCAGTACTTC
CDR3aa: CSARVAGSSYEQYF

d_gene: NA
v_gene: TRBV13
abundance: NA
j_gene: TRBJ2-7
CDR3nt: TGTGCCAGCAGCTTAGGGGGCAGGAGAGCCTACTACGAGCAGTACTTC
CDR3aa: CASSLGGRRAYYEQYF

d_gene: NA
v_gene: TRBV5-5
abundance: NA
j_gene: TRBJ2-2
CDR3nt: TGTGCCAGCAGCCCCGGGGGCCTCGGGGAGCTGTTTTTT
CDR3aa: CASSPGGLGELFF

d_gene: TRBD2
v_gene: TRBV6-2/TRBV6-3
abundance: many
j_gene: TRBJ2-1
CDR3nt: TGTGCCAGCAGTTACTCAGCGGGAGCCAATGAGCAGTTCTTC
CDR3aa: CASSYSAGANEQFF

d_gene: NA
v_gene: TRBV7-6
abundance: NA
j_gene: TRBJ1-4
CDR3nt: TGTGCCAGCAGCTTAACGGCCCGGGCACCCAGGGCAACTAATGAAAAACTGTTTTTT
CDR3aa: CASSLTARAPRATNEKLFF

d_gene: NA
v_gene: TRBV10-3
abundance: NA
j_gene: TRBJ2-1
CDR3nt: TGTGCCATCAGTGGCGAGGAGGACTCCTACAATGAGCAGTTCTTC
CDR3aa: CAISGEEDSYNEQFF

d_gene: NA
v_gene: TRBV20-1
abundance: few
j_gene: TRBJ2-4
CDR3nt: TGCAGTGCTAAGGATTACGGGATTTACAAAAACATTCAGTACTTC
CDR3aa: CSAKDYGIYKNIQYF

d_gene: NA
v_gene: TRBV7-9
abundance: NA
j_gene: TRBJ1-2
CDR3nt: TGTGCCAGCAGCTTTCTCGACAGGGGCTACACCTTC
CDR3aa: CASSFLDRGYTF

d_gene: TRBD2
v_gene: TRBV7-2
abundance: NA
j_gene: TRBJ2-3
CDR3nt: TGTGCCAGCAGCTTCCCTACTAGCGGGGGGGGCACAGATACGCAGTATTTT
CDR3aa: CASSFPTSGGGTDTQYF

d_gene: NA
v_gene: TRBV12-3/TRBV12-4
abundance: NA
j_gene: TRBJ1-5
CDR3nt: TGTGCCAGCAGTTGGGGGGCCAGCAATCAGCCCCAGCATTTT
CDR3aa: CASSWGASNQPQHF

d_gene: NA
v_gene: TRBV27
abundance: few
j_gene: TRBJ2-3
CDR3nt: TGTGCCAGCAGTCCCCGGCGAGCTTCTTCCACAGATACGCAGTATTTT
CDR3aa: CASSPRRASSTDTQYF

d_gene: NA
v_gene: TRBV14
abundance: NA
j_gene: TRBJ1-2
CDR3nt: TGTGCCAGCAGCCACCTTATGCTTCCCGGCTACACCTTC
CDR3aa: CASSHLMLPGYTF

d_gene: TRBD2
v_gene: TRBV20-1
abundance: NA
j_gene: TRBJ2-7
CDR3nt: TGCTGCGCTAGAGATCCTAGCGGGACGTTCCCCTACGAGCAGTACTTC
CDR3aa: CCARDPSGTFPYEQYF

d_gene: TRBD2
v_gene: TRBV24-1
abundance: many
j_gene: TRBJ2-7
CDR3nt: TGTGCCACCAATAGCGGGCACTCCTACGAGCAGTACTTC
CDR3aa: CATNSGHSYEQYF

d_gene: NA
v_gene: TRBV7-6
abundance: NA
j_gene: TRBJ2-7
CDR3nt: TGTGCCAGCAGCTTAGGGGGACCTAAACCGGTCGAGCAGTACTTC
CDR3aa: CASSLGGPKPVEQYF

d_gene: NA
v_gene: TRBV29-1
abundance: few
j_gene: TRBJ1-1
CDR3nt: TGCAGCGTTAGAATTTGGGATTTTGAAGCTTTCTTT
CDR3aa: CSVRIWDFEAFF

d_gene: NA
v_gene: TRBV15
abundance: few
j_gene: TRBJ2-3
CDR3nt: TGTGCCACTAGGGACCATTCGCATACGCAGTATTTT
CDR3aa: CATRDHSHTQYF

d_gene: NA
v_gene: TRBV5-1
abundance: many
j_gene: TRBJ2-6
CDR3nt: TGCGCCAGCAGCCAACAGGGCTCTGGGGCCAACGTCCTGACTTTC
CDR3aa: CASSQQGSGANVLTF

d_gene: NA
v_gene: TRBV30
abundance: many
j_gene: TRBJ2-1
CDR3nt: TGTACCCGAAGGACTCCGGGGCACAATGAGCAGTTCTTC
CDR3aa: CTRRTPGHNEQFF

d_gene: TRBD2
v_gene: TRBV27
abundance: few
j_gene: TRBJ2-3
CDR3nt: TGTGCCAGCAGTCCCAAGCGGGGATCTAGCACAGATACGCAGTATTTT
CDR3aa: CASSPKRGSSTDTQYF

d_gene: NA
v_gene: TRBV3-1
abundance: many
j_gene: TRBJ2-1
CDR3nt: TGTGCCAGCAGCCAAGGGTTGGGTGGTGAGCAGTTCTTC
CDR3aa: CASSQGLGGEQFF

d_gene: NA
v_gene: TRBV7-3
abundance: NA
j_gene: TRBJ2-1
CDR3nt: TGTGCCAGCAGCTTACCCCCGCTGGGCAATGAGCAGTTCTTC
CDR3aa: CASSLPPLGNEQFF

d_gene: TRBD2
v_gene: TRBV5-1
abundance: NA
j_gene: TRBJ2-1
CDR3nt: TGCGCCAGCATGACTAGCGGGAGCTACAATGAGCAGTTCTTC
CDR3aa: CASMTSGSYNEQFF

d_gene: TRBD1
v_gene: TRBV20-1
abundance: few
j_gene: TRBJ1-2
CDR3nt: TGCAGTGCTGCTCAGACAGGGGTGGACTATGGCTACACCTTC
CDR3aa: CSAAQTGVDYGYTF

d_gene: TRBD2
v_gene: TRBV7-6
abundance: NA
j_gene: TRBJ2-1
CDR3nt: TGTGCCAGCAGCTTAGGGACTAGCGGGGAATTCTACAATGAGCAGTTCTTC
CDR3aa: CASSLGTSGEFYNEQFF